This T cell receptor beta chain was profiled in a study of shared clonotypes between healthy human individuals. V trimming: 4 bases; J trimming: 4 bases; junction bases outside the gene matches: 7. CDR1 is SNHLY, CDR2 FYNNEI, per germline. The CDR3 sequence is 15 residues long. Genomic DNA per cell subset filled all wells of several immunoSEQ plates. The method was immunoSEQ multiplex PCR; TCRdb's version includes in-frame clones alone and lacks a portion of them. The table includes around 1.6 million clones, 98% detected once. The donor population consisted of healthy HIV-negative adults with no recent acute infections or vaccinations.

This receptor was obtained from a man aged 25 to 45 in good health. Sequenced sample: naive CD4+ T cells sorted from blood. Subset given: CD45RA+ positively selected. The rearrangement links TRBV2 to TRBJ2-5; 9 bases are a match to TRBD1. The CDR3 sequence is CASSVGTGRGETQYF. DNA for the CDR3: TGTGCCAGCAGTGTCGGGACAGGGAGGGGAGAGACCCAGTACTTC.